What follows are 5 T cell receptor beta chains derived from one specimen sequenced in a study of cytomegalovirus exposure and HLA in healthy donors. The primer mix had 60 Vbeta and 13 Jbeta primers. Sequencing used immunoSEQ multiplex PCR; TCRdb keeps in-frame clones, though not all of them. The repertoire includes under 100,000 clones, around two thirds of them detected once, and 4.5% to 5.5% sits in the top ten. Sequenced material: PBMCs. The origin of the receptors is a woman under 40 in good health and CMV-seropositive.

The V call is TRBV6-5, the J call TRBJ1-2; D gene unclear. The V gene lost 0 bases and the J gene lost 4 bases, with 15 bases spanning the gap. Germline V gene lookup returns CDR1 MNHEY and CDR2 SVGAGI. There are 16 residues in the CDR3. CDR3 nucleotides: TGTGCCAGCAGTTACTCATCCAGGATAGAGGGCTATGGCTACACCTTC. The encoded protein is CASSYSSRIEGYGYTF.

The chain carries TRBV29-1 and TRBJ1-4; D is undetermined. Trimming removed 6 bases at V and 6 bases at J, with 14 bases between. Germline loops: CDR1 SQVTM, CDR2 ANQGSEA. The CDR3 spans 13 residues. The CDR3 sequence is CSVEPGSDEKLFF. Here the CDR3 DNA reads TGCAGCGTCGAACCGGGGTCGGATGAAAAACTGTTTTTT.

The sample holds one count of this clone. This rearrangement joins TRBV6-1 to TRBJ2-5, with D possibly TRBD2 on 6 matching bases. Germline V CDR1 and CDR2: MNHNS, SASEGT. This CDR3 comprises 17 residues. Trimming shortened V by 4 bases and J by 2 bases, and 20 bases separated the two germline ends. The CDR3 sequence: CASSGGWRASRQETQYF. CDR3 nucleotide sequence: TGTGCCAGCAGTGGCGGATGGAGGGCGTCCCGACAAGAGACCCAGTACTTC.

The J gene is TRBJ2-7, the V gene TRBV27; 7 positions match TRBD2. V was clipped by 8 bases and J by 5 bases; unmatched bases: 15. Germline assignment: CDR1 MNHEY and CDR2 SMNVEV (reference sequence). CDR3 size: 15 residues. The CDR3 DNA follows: TGTGCCAGCTCGACCACGGGGGGAATGGTGCACGAGCAGTACTTC. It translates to CASSTTGGMVHEQYF.

CDR3 in amino acids: CASSGQVAGGLIGELFF. In DNA form, the CDR3 reads TGTGCCAGCAGTGGCCAAGTAGCGGGGGGGCTAATCGGGGAGCTGTTTTTT. This chain connects TRBV27 to TRBJ2-2, with 11 nucleotides matching TRBD2. After removal of 5 bases from V and 7 bases from J, the junction contained 12 bases not matched to a gene. Germline values: CDR1 MNHEY, CDR2 SMNVEV (reference sequence). This CDR3 has 17 residues.